The entry below describes one T cell receptor (beta chain). No antigen is known for it. MiXCR, applied by TCRdb to the RT-PCR reads, yields one record per CDR3 protein. The sample contains under 950,000 distinct CDR3 sequences, 21% of which appear only once. This sample was taken from a study of response to subunit inactivated influenza vaccine. Whole-study results and caveats: Authors suggested each seasonal flu vaccination may recruit only limited numbers of new T cells.

This CDR3 comprises 13 residues. V trimming: 6 bases; J trimming: 6 bases; junction bases outside the gene matches: 8. Germline lookup yields CDR1 SGHRS and CDR2 YFSETQ. V gene TRBV5-1 combines with J gene TRBJ2-7, with 8 bases lining up with TRBD1. The specimen was PBMCs from blood, collected 5 days after vaccination. This clonotype was obtained from a man aged 50 or older who received an inactivated influenza vaccine. Written as DNA, the CDR3 is TGCGCCAGCACCCAAACTGACAGGGGCGAGCAGTACTTC. This encodes CASTQTDRGEQYF.